What follows are 10 T cell receptor beta chains derived from one specimen sequenced in a study of response to subunit inactivated influenza vaccine. TCRdb re-called the RT-PCR reads with MiXCR, one entry per CDR3 protein. The sample holds 500,000 or so distinct CDR3 sequences, 16% seen once. This sample comprised CD4+ T cells sorted from PBMCs, obtained around 25 months after vaccination. The receptor source for this set is a man aged 50 to 69 who received an inactivated influenza vaccine.

This clonotype showed up many times. The chain uses TRBV20-1 and TRBJ1-1; TRBD1 might be the D (5 bases). Germline V gives CDR1 DFQATT, CDR2 SNEGSKA (reference sequence). CDR3 length equals 13 residues. CDR3 residues: CSARDVGNTEAFF. For the CDR3, the DNA is TGCAGCGCCAGGGATGTTGGGAACACTGAAGCTTTCTTT.

This chain joins TRBV29-1 and TRBJ2-3, with 12 positions matching TRBD2. Germline-derived CDR1 and CDR2 are SQVTM and ANQGSEA. The CDR3 spans 15 residues. With V trimmed by 7 bases and J by 0 bases, 5 bases remained unmatched. The CDR3 region has the DNA TGCAGCGCTCGACTAGCGGGGGCTAGCACAGATACGCAGTATTTT. Protein: CSARLAGASTDTQYF.

The chain carries TRBV20-1 and TRBJ2-1, with 13 bases that match TRBD2. The trim removed 6 bases at V and 7 bases at J, leaving 6 bases unmatched. The CDR3 covers 14 residues. Per the germline V gene, CDR1 is DFQATT and CDR2 is SNEGSKA (reference sequence). This chain's CDR3 is CSALTSGRRNEQFF. The DNA for the CDR3 is TGCAGTGCCCTGACTAGCGGGAGGAGGAATGAGCAGTTCTTC.

V gene TRBV20-1 combines with J gene TRBJ2-1, with 7 bases matching TRBD2. This CDR3 region has 13 residues. After removal of 4 bases from V and 10 bases from J, the junction contained 10 bases not matched to a gene. In germline, CDR1 is DFQATT, CDR2 SNEGSKA (reference sequence). The CDR3, as DNA: TGCAGTGCTACGGCGGGAGTAGTTGCCGAGCAGTTCTTC. It specifies CSATAGVVAEQFF.

The V gene is TRBV6-2 or TRBV6-3, the J gene TRBJ1-1; 9 bases fit TRBD1. Germline V gene sequence: CDR1 MNHEY, CDR2 SVGEGT. CDR3 length: 16 residues. J gave up 3 bases and V 6 bases, and 11 bases lay outside the gene matches. CDR3 coding DNA: TGTGCCAGCAGAAAATCGCCGGGACAGGGCTACACTGAAGCTTTCTTT. Its protein product is CASRKSPGQGYTEAFF.

This clonotype appeared a few times. The chain carries TRBV6-2 or TRBV6-3 and TRBJ2-1; 12 bases are a match to TRBD2. Germline-derived CDR1 and CDR2 are MNHEY and SVGEGT. Trimming took 6 bases from V and 9 from J; bases not matched to a gene: 6. The CDR3 length is 14 residues. The CDR3 protein is CASRGLAGRREQFF. DNA for the CDR3: TGTGCCAGCAGAGGACTAGCGGGACGGCGTGAGCAGTTCTTC.

The V call is TRBV4-3, the J call TRBJ2-3, with 15 bases aligning to TRBD2. With V trimmed by 4 bases and J by 5 bases, 7 bases remained unmatched. Germline loops: CDR1 LGHNA, CDR2 YSLEER. The length of the CDR3 is 17 residues. The CDR3 is CASSRDGTSGGQDTQYF. The CDR3 DNA follows: TGCGCCAGCAGCCGTGACGGGACTAGCGGGGGGCAAGATACGCAGTATTTT.

The rearrangement uses TRBV2 and TRBJ2-5; 11 nucleotides line up with TRBD2. The CDR3 covers 16 residues. The germline V gene has CDR1 SNHLY and CDR2 FYNNEI. The V and J ends lost 4 bases and 6 bases, in that order; junction bases with no gene match: 10. CDR3 loop: CASSGLAGLSIQTQYF. The CDR3 DNA reads as TGTGCCAGCAGTGGACTAGCGGGACTAAGTATCCAGACCCAGTACTTC.

In nucleotides, the CDR3 is TGCGCCAGCAGCCAAGATTTGGGGCCAACCCACCCCCATCAGCCCCAGCATTTT. Protein: CASSQDLGPTHPHQPQHF. The chain combines TRBV4-3 with TRBJ1-5; D may be TRBD1 (5 bases). This CDR3 spans 18 amino acids. V shed 0 bases and J shed 5 bases, with 20 bases lying between them. The germline V gene has CDR1 LGHNA and CDR2 YSLEER.

A few counts support this clonotype. The chain links TRBV5-6 to TRBJ2-4; TRBD2 matches 7 bases. The V segment lost 4 bases and the J segment 9 bases; nucleotides outside the gene matches: 13. Germline V lookup: CDR1 SGHDT, CDR2 YYEEEE. The CDR3 covers 15 residues. The DNA for the CDR3 is TGTGCCAGCAGCCAAAGGATCATCCCGGGGGGCATTCAGTACTTC. It yields the protein CASSQRIIPGGIQYF.